This TCR beta chain derives from a study of OX40 agonist ivuxolimab in advanced cancers. Study summary: The study treated patients with ivuxolimab, an agonistic anti-OX40 (CD134) antibody.

Overall study results and limits: At 0.1 to 3.0 mg/kg, CD4+ and CD8+ blood T cells expanded clonally by week 6. What antigens the expanded peripheral T cells recognized was never established.

Sampling of blood occurred at baseline, cycle 4 day 1, and cycle 7 day 1. Produced via immunoSEQ multiplex PCR; TCRdb's table is partial and in-frame only. The table includes tens of thousands of clones, 85% to 90% detected once. Remarks on this clone: The antigen is not known. Other DNA sequences in this specimen translate into the identical CDR3.

The starting material was CD4+ or CD8+ T cells sorted from blood, obtained in a trial of the OX40 agonist ivuxolimab. The receptor was isolated from an adult with an advanced solid tumor such as melanoma, head and neck, liver or kidney cancer.

CDR3 sequence: CASSPGQGIPSPLHF. The CDR3 coding sequence is TGTGCCAGCAGCCCTGGACAGGGCATTCCTTCACCCCTCCACTTT. The J gene is TRBJ1-6, the V gene TRBV14, with 8 bases fitting TRBD1. Germline CDR1 SGHDN, CDR2 FVKESK. The CDR3 extends over 15 amino acids. After removal of 4 bases from V and 9 bases from J, the junction contained 8 bases not matched to a gene.